The present TCR beta chain was sequenced within a study of monozygotic twins with inflammatory bowel disease. No DNA is given; TCRdb re-called the 5' RACE reads and lists each CDR3 protein once. The table lists 300,000 to 400,000 distinct CDR3 sequences, with 2% to 2.5% in the top ten. The CDR3 consists of 17 residues. The sequenced sample was blood. This clonotype was sampled from a human donor with ulcerative colitis or Crohn's disease, or a healthy co-twin of an affected twin (not recorded which). This chain uses TRBV12-3 or TRBV12-4 with TRBJ2-2. CDR3: CASSFRGFEASTGELFF.